The rows below give T cell receptor beta chains drawn from one sample of a study of cytomegalovirus exposure and HLA in healthy donors. Sequencing was performed with immunoSEQ multiplex PCR; in TCRdb, only in-frame clones are kept and a portion is missing. The table shows some 170,000 clones, with roughly four fifths occurring only once. The specimen sequenced was PBMCs. All receptors come from a woman between 35 and 50 years old in good health and CMV-seronegative. The CDR3 runs from the conserved cysteine through the conserved F or W. The D gene is left open where the match is weak. A row's size may be missing; if present it is once, few, many or a size class.

d_gene,j_gene,len,v_gene,abundance,CDR3aa
-,TRBJ2-6,17,TRBV7-8,few,CASSTHRVPSGANVLTF
TRBD1,TRBJ2-2,16,TRBV28,-,CASSSGTGRMGRELFF
-,TRBJ1-2,13,TRBV13,-,CASSPRVSDGYTF
-,TRBJ1-1,13,TRBV30,-,CAWSPHPQLEAFF
-,TRBJ2-1,15,TRBV11-3,-,CASSFKTGAYNEQFF
-,TRBJ2-5,16,TRBV7-9,-,CASSPHGGIEGETQYF
-,TRBJ2-3,16,TRBV5-1,-,CASSLGNFFSTDTQYF
TRBD1,TRBJ1-4,14,TRBV18,-,CASSPGQGPEKLFF
TRBD1,TRBJ2-7,15,TRBV5-1,few,CASSPAETGTYEQYF
-,TRBJ2-3,15,TRBV7-9,-,CASGRSTGSTDTQYF
-,TRBJ1-1,14,TRBV6-6,-,CASSNTGSNTEAFF
-,TRBJ1-1,14,TRBV30,-,CAWSFLDRKSEAFF
-,TRBJ2-1,11,TRBV6-6,-,CASSYLNEQFF
-,TRBJ2-2,16,TRBV5-1,-,CASSLAGAGPTGELFF
-,TRBJ2-6,14,TRBV7-9,-,CASSFGSGANVLTF
-,TRBJ2-2,13,TRBV11-3,-,CASSLVLAGELFF
TRBD1,TRBJ2-7,14,TRBV11-2,few,CASSPTPKTGSQYF
TRBD2,TRBJ2-2,17,TRBV27,-,CASTKTRLAGSTGELFF
-,TRBJ2-7,13,TRBV27,-,CASSLGGGIEQYF
-,TRBJ2-2,16,TRBV6-5,-,CASSYSEGGATGELFF
TRBD1,TRBJ2-7,18,TRBV5-1,-,CASSLGGQGTGRSYEQYF
-,TRBJ2-1,13,TRBV7-3,-,CASSSPPSGEQFF
-,TRBJ1-5,13,TRBV2,-,CASRETQGQPQHF
TRBD1,TRBJ1-5,14,TRBV7-2,few,CASSPGTVNQPQHF
-,TRBJ2-5,14,TRBV5-6,once,CASSLTGRVETQYF